A selection of T cell receptor beta chains follows, all from one sample in a study of T cells after yellow fever vaccination. TCRdb itself ran the 5' RACE reads through MiXCR, one entry per CDR3 protein. The sample consists of some 160,000 distinct CDR3 sequences, around 7.3% of them appearing once. Material: CD4+ T cells sorted from PBMCs, obtained more than 4 days after the first yellow fever vaccination. The receptors were sampled from a man aged 18 to 29 who received the YFV17D yellow fever vaccine. Each CDR3 is given without its conserved first and last residue.

V gene	CDR3 length	J gene	CDR3 protein
TRBV12-3/TRBV12-4	12	TRBJ2-2	ASTGTLNTGELF
TRBV6-1	14	TRBJ2-7	ASTRTGTGFFYEQY
TRBV5-6	13	TRBJ1-6	ASSWRGLGNSPLH
TRBV6-5	13	TRBJ2-5	ASRRLAGAGETQY
TRBV7-2	11	TRBJ1-2	ASSFFTSLGYT
TRBV6-1	11	TRBJ1-2	ASRPRGGDGYT
TRBV6-1	12	TRBJ2-7	ASSLDSGGYEQY
TRBV12-5	11	TRBJ1-5	ASGHGGNQPQH
TRBV6-6	11	TRBJ2-3	ASKGASTDTQY
TRBV4-1	15	TRBJ2-3	ASSPRVAGASTDTQY
TRBV20-1	11	TRBJ2-5	SASSTGGETQY
TRBV11-2	11	TRBJ2-3	ASSLGWGDTQY
TRBV7-3	13	TRBJ1-4	ASSFAGTTNEKLF
TRBV7-9	10	TRBJ1-5	ASSLELSAQH
TRBV4-3	14	TRBJ2-7	ASSQEGDVSSYEQY
TRBV11-2	12	TRBJ1-6	ASSLRSGVSPLH
TRBV10-3	14	TRBJ1-6	AINEGGSSYNSPLH
TRBV4-1	12	TRBJ1-2	ASSRPTGSYGYT
TRBV5-1	12	TRBJ2-7	ASSTGTVSYEQY
TRBV20-1	13	TRBJ1-5	SARRGWGLNQPQH
TRBV5-1	12	TRBJ2-3	ASRPGLAGDTQY
TRBV29-1	9	TRBJ1-2	SVQQGDGYT
TRBV5-1	12	TRBJ2-2	ASSLAVSTGELF
TRBV12-3/TRBV12-4	12	TRBJ1-5	ASSSGQGKQPQH
TRBV6-5	15	TRBJ1-2	ASSYSRTRGANYGYT
TRBV11-2	10	TRBJ1-1	ASSPTGDKAF
TRBV7-2	12	TRBJ2-3	ASSLSGTTDTQY
TRBV2	12	TRBJ1-6	ASSGTGRGSPLH
TRBV12-3/TRBV12-4	10	TRBJ2-3	ASSLSRGKQY
TRBV7-2	12	TRBJ1-1	ASSRGTGNTEAF
TRBV12-5	13	TRBJ2-2	ASGLVLQGTGELF
TRBV12-3/TRBV12-4	13	TRBJ2-1	ASTTGQKAYNEQF
TRBV2	9	TRBJ2-5	ASGVEETQY
TRBV12-3/TRBV12-4	15	TRBJ1-5	ASSSTGGFSNNQPQH
TRBV7-9	12	TRBJ2-3	ASSHRLAGPSKY
TRBV29-1	11	TRBJ2-2	SVLRTIAGELF
TRBV27	11	TRBJ2-6	ASRVSGANVLT